This TCR beta chain appears in the sequencing data of a study of identifying expanded T cells in peripheral blood. General study findings and limits: Across healthy donors, higher total template counts meant significantly greater approximately two-week count variance. Technical replicates showed around 1.3 changed clones; roughly two weeks roughly 18; four weeks 19.

Assay: immunoSEQ multiplex PCR; the TCRdb copy retains only in-frame clones and omits some. The data show tens of thousands of clones, 70% to 90% seen once. As for this clone: Antigen unknown.

V lost 3 bases, J lost 9 bases, and 10 bases lay in between. CDR1 is GTSNPN and CDR2 is SVGIG in the germline V gene (reference sequence). The CDR3 length is 11 residues. The chain carries TRBV30 and TRBJ2-3; D unresolved. The sequencing input was blood. The sequence was obtained from a person between 18 and 75 years old in good health. The CDR3 is CAWREGKTQYF. In DNA, the CDR3 is TGTGCCTGGAGAGAAGGGAAAACGCAGTATTTT.